This T cell receptor (beta chain) was retrieved from a study of T cell repertoires in cytomegalovirus infection. Whole-study context: Based on public TCR beta signatures, there were indications of CMV infection and of a matching HLA type. Regarding the study as a whole: Pooled public TCR beta family frequency picked out CMV carriers with the relevant HLA. CMV-specific TCR beta clonotypes restricted by HLA-C were the ones dominating the ex vivo response.

Remarks on this clonotype: Its target is not known.

TCRdb redid the calling of the reads with MiXCR, one entry per CDR3 protein. The data show around 450,000 distinct CDR3 sequences, approximately 32% seen once. The CDR3 runs to 14 residues. The V gene's germline CDR1 is SGHAT and CDR2 FQNNGV. The V gene lost 5 bases and the J gene lost 7 bases, with 15 bases spanning the gap. The TCR originated in a human donor in good health (CMV status not recorded). Some clones in this sample may be carry-over from other donors' samples. The chain joins TRBV11-2 to TRBJ2-1; possibly TRBD2 for D (6 bases). Sequenced input: PBMCs. CDR3 in DNA: TGTGCCAGCAGCCCCGTTTGGGGGGATAATGAGCAGTTCTTC. Its translation: CASSPVWGDNEQFF.